The source of this T cell receptor (beta chain) is a study of blood T cell repertoires in COVID-19. Study in general: Material from acute and convalescent COVID-19 was sourced from the United States, Italy and Spain. From T cells, B-cell-depleted T cells, or PBMCs came the material, which was cDNA or gDNA.

Authors' processing steps: Estimates of nucleated cell counts were drawn from the amplification of reference gene primers. The assay was immunoSEQ multiplex PCR, and TCRdb's table has in-frame clones only and misses some. D and trimming come from the DNA, and the V and J calls and clone size come from that table. The sample holds tens of thousands of clones, around 90% seen once. V dropped 6 bases and J dropped 5; count of bases not matched to a gene: 5. The CDR3 sequence is 13 residues long. In germline, CDR1 is MNHNY, CDR2 SVGAGI (reference sequence). This clonotype was sampled from a human donor in a cohort sampled during active COVID-19. The chain links TRBV6-6 to TRBJ1-1; TRBD1 agrees at 8 bases. The specimen sequenced was peripheral blood. The CDR3 DNA sequence: TGTGCCAGCAGAGACAGGGGCGAGACTGAAGCTTTCTTT. The encoded protein is CASRDRGETEAFF.